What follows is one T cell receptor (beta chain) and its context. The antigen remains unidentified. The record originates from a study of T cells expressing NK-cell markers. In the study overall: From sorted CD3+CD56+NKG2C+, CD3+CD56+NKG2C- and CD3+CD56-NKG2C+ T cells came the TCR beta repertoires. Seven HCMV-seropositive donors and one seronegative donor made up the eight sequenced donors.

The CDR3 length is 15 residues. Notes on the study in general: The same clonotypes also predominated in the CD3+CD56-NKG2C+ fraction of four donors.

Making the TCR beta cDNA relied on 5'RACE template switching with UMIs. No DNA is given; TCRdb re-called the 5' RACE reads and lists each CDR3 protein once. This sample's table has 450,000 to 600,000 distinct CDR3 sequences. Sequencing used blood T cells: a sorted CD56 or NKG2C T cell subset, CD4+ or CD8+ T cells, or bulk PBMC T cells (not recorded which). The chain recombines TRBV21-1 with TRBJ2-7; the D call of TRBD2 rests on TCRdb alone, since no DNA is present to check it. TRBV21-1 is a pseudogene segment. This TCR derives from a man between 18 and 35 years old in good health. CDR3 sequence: CASSKRDPHASEQYF.